What follows is one T cell receptor (beta chain) and its context. Its antigen is undetermined. The record originates from a study of shared clonotypes between healthy human individuals. At the level of the study: Each donor contributed plates that comprised three CD4 naive, three CD4 memory, two CD8 naive and one CD8 memory. Study-wide points: Expectations were that clonotype sharing among donors would be affected by sequencing depth. Blood was the sole source, and tissue repertoires probably differ.

Execution of the assay was at deep level. TCRdb's copy holds only in-frame clones and misses some; the assay was immunoSEQ multiplex PCR. The sample consists of millions of clones, 85% to 95% of them appearing once. CDR3 length equals 16 residues. Germline CDR1 reads ENHRY; CDR2 reads SYGVKD. Losses at the gene ends were 0 bases for V and 2 bases for J; bases not matched to a gene: 4. Sequencing was carried out using naive CD4+ T cells sorted from blood. Subset meaning: CD45RA+ positively selected. The V call is TRBV10-3, the J call TRBJ1-3; 7 nucleotides align to TRBD1. This receptor was obtained from a man younger than 35 in good health. CDR3: CAISESRDSAGNTIYF. The CDR3 nucleotides read TGTGCCATCAGTGAGTCCCGGGACAGCGCTGGAAACACCATATATTTT.